One and the same sample provided the 27 T cell receptor beta chains below, sequenced in a study of CD8 T cell repertoires and HIV-1 epitope variants. TCRdb's copy holds only in-frame clones and misses some; the assay was immunoSEQ multiplex PCR. Counted here are tens of thousands of clones, around 75% occurring once; the ten biggest clones make up under 30%. Material: uncultured baseline CD8+ T cells from peripheral blood mononuclear cells (PBMCs). The receptors come from a male donor with HIV.

The chain links TRBV6-5 to TRBJ2-5; 7 bases fit TRBD2. In germline, CDR1 is MNHEY, CDR2 SVGAGI. The CDR3 contains 15 residues. Losses at the gene ends were 0 bases for V and 5 bases for J; bases not matched to a gene: 6. Written as DNA, the CDR3 is TGTGCCAGCAGTTACTCGCATGGTAGCGGGGAGACCCAGTACTTC. The encoded protein is CASSYSHGSGETQYF.

This clone was counted only a few times. The chain joins TRBV28 to TRBJ1-1, with 7 nucleotides matching TRBD1. Germline V CDR1 and CDR2: MDHEN, SYDVKM. The CDR3 sequence is 12 residues long. J gave up 4 bases and V 7 bases, and 3 bases lay outside the gene matches. The CDR3 DNA follows: TGTGCCAGCAACTACAGGGGCACTGAAGCTTTCTTT. Protein: CASNYRGTEAFF.

This clone turned up a few times. The chain uses TRBV9 and TRBJ2-7; possibly TRBD1 for D (5 bases). V shed 4 bases and J shed 0 bases, with 11 bases lying between them. This CDR3 is 14 amino acids long. Germline V CDR1 and CDR2: SGDLS, YYNGEE. The CDR3 region is CASSPGQFSYEQYF. The CDR3 DNA sequence: TGTGCCAGCAGCCCCGGACAATTCTCCTACGAGCAGTACTTC. Full variable domain (rest looked up from reference TRBV9 and TRBJ2-7): DSGVTQTPKHLITATGQRVTLRCSPRSGDLSVYWYQQSLDQGLQFLIQYYNGEERAKGNILERFSAQQFPDLHSELNLSSLELGDSALYFCASSPGQFSYEQYFGPGTRLTVT.

This clone was picked up a small number of times. The genes are TRBV29-1 and TRBJ1-4; D might be TRBD1 (5 bases). The CDR3 consists of 12 residues. V was shortened by 5 bases and J by 7 bases, with 11 bases between the two germline ends. Germline CDR1 SQVTM, CDR2 ANQGSEA. The CDR3 here is CSVWTSFEKLFF. For the CDR3, the DNA is TGCAGCGTTTGGACATCGTTTGAAAAACTGTTTTTT.

In this sample, this clone turned up a few times. The rearrangement uses TRBV14 and TRBJ2-7, with a possible D match to TRBD2 (5 bases). CDR3 length: 12 residues. CDR1 and CDR2 (germline): SGHDN, FVKESK. Trimming removed 4 bases from V and 6 bases from J, with 10 bases in between. The CDR3 loop reads CASSRLAGEQYF. CDR3 bases: TGTGCCAGCAGCCGACTGGCGGGCGAGCAGTACTTC.

The table lists this clone with a few counts. The rearrangement joins TRBV6-5 to TRBJ1-2, with TRBD1 as a possible D gene (5 bases). This CDR3 contains 14 residues. Germline values: CDR1 MNHEY, CDR2 SVGAGI. Trimming pared 0 bases from V and 4 bases from J, leaving 9 bases between. The CDR3: CASSYSQGSYGYTF. The CDR3 nucleotides are TGTGCCAGCAGTTACTCGCAGGGTTCCTATGGCTACACCTTC.

A single count supports this clone. The V gene is TRBV28, the J gene TRBJ1-4; weak D call: TRBD1 (6 bases). The ends were cut back, 6 bases at V and 8 bases at J, with 22 bases in the middle. CDR1 and CDR2 from the germline V gene are MDHEN and SYDVKM. The CDR3 spans 16 residues. The CDR3, as DNA: TGTGCCAGCAGCCCAAGACAGGTACCGATGAGGGAAAAACTGTTTTTT. This encodes CASSPRQVPMREKLFF.

The gene calls are TRBV5-1 and TRBJ2-7; perhaps TRBD1 as D (6 bases). There are 14 residues in the CDR3. Trimming shortened V by 2 bases and J by 7 bases, and 16 bases separated the two germline ends. Germline CDR1 SGHRS, CDR2 YFSETQ. The CDR3 loop reads CASSLMTERGEQYF. The CDR3 region has the DNA TGCGCCAGCAGCTTAATGACAGAAAGGGGGGAGCAGTACTTC.

This clone was seen only once. This same CDR3 is encoded by further DNA sequences in the sample. The V gene is TRBV5-6, the J gene TRBJ2-7; the match to TRBD1 covers 9 bases. Trimming took 6 bases from V and 4 from J; bases not matched to a gene: 11. Germline CDR1 is SGHDT and CDR2 is YYEEEE. CDR3 size: 15 residues. The DNA of the CDR3 is TGTGCCAGCACCTCTATTGTAGGACAGGGGTACGAGCAGTACTTC. Protein: CASTSIVGQGYEQYF.

The genes are TRBV28 and TRBJ1-6; D is ambiguous. The CDR3 loop spans 17 amino acids. Germline CDR1 reads MDHEN; CDR2 reads SYDVKM. The V and J ends lost 6 bases and 5 bases respectively, with 20 bases between them. CDR3 sequence: CASSGLPGNANNSPLHF. DNA for the CDR3: TGTGCCAGCAGCGGGCTTCCAGGCAACGCGAATAATTCACCCCTCCACTTT.

The rearrangement links TRBV30 to TRBJ1-2, with D possibly TRBD1 on 6 matching bases. From germline, CDR1 is GTSNPN and CDR2 SVGIG (reference sequence). The CDR3 is 17 residues long. V lost 1 base and J lost 5, with 23 bases in between. The CDR3 coding sequence is TGTGCCTGGAGTGCTGGCAGGGGACTTGATAGCCGTTATGGCTACACCTTC. Translating it yields CAWSAGRGLDSRYGYTF. Looking up the rest from reference TRBV30 and TRBJ1-2 gives the full variable domain: SQTIHQWPATLVQPVGSPLSLECTVEGTSNPNLYWYRQAAGRGLQLLFYSVGIGQISSEVPQNLSASRPQDRQFILSSKKLLLSDSGFYLCAWSAGRGLDSRYGYTFGSGTRLTVV.

J is TRBJ2-1 and V is TRBV27, with D possibly TRBD1 on 6 matching bases. CDR1 MNHEY and CDR2 SMNVEV come from the germline V gene (reference sequence). The CDR3 extends over 12 amino acids. V lost 4 bases, J lost 11 bases, and 12 bases lay in between. As DNA, the CDR3 is TGTGCCAGCAGTTCCGGGGACACCCAGCAGTTCTTC. Translating it yields CASSSGDTQQFF.

The gene calls are TRBV7-9 and TRBJ2-1; D gene uncertain. Trimming took off 0 bases at V and 5 bases at J, with 8 bases between the two ends. This CDR3 has 14 amino acids. Germline CDR1 SEHNR, CDR2 FQNEAQ (reference sequence). CDR3 loop: CASSLAMQDNEQFF. The CDR3 DNA is TGTGCCAGCAGCTTAGCTATGCAGGACAATGAGCAGTTCTTC.

The chain links TRBV28 to TRBJ2-7; 7 bases are shared with TRBD2. The CDR3 sequence is 15 residues long. J gave up 2 bases and V 3 bases, and 7 bases lay outside the gene matches. Germline V lookup: CDR1 MDHEN, CDR2 SYDVKM. DNA for the CDR3: TGTGCCAGCAGTTTTGGCGGGAGCAACACCTACGAGCAGTACTTC. Amino acids: CASSFGGSNTYEQYF.

This rearrangement joins TRBV28 to TRBJ1-5; 9 bases are shared with TRBD1. CDR1 and CDR2 (germline): MDHEN, SYDVKM. The CDR3 has 12 amino acids. CDR3 sequence reads: CAGQGLHQPQHF. DNA of the CDR3: TGTGCGGGACAGGGATTGCATCAGCCCCAGCATTTT.

The V call is TRBV2, the J call TRBJ2-7, with D hard to call. V lost 7 bases, J lost 2 bases, and 12 bases lay in between. The germline V gene encodes CDR1 SNHLY and CDR2 FYNNEI. The CDR3 is 13 residues long. The CDR3 loop reads CASIRVPTYEQYF. The DNA for the CDR3 is TGTGCCAGCATCCGAGTTCCAACCTACGAGCAGTACTTC.

V gene TRBV9 combines with J gene TRBJ2-5, with 8 bases aligning to TRBD2. The V gene end was trimmed by 2 bases and the J gene end by 3 bases; junction bases not matched to a gene: 6. The CDR3 is 15 residues long. Germline CDR1 reads SGDLS; CDR2 reads YYNGEE. The DNA of the CDR3 is TGTGCCAGCAGCGTCTTAACTAGCGGTAAAGAGACCCAGTACTTC. It yields the protein CASSVLTSGKETQYF.

A few counts support this clone. The chain has TRBV29-1 and TRBJ2-1; possibly TRBD1 for D (5 bases). Germline loops: CDR1 SQVTM, CDR2 ANQGSEA. Trimming pared 4 bases from V and 8 bases from J, leaving 9 bases between. CDR3 length equals 11 residues. The CDR3 loop reads CSVAGNHEQFF. In DNA form, the CDR3 reads TGCAGCGTTGCAGGGAACCATGAGCAGTTCTTC.

The V gene is TRBV28, the J gene TRBJ2-3, with 8 bases lining up with TRBD2. The CDR3 has 13 amino acids. CDR1 MDHEN and CDR2 SYDVKM come from the germline V gene. The V gene end was trimmed by 5 bases and the J gene end by 3 bases; junction bases not matched to a gene: 1. CDR3 nucleotide sequence: TGTGCCAGCAGTACGGGGGGGACAGATACGCAGTATTTT. Encoded protein: CASSTGGTDTQYF.

The chain has TRBV5-1 and TRBJ2-1; 13 bases are a match to TRBD2. Germline V gene sequence: CDR1 SGHRS, CDR2 YFSETQ. The CDR3 totals 14 residues. V was pared by 3 bases and J by 9 bases, with 3 bases of the junction left unmatched. The CDR3 loop is CASSSGLAGSEQFF. The DNA of the CDR3 is TGCGCCAGCAGCTCGGGACTAGCGGGATCTGAGCAGTTCTTC.

The chain has TRBV5-5 and TRBJ2-5, with D uncertain. The length of the CDR3 is 13 residues. The V and J ends lost 6 bases and 1 base respectively, with 10 bases between them. Germline V gene data show CDR1 as SGHKS and CDR2 as YYEKEE (reference sequence). CDR3 amino acids: CASTYEPQETQYF. CDR3 in DNA: TGTGCCAGCACCTACGAACCCCAAGAGACCCAGTACTTC.

V is TRBV6-4 and J is TRBJ2-2; D ambiguous. The CDR3 spans 14 residues. Germline-derived CDR1 and CDR2 are MRHNA and SNTAGT. The V and J ends lost 4 bases and 3 bases respectively, with 9 bases between them. CDR3 sequence (DNA): TGTGCCAGCAGTGGCTCGACACACACCGGGGAGCTGTTTTTT. Encoded protein: CASSGSTHTGELFF.

The V and J genes are TRBV19 and TRBJ1-4; 10 bases align to TRBD1. The CDR3 consists of 14 residues. V lost 7 bases, J lost 5 bases, and 4 bases stayed unmatched. Germline loops: CDR1 LNHDA, CDR2 SQIVND (reference sequence). The DNA for the CDR3 is TGTGCCAGTAAGCCGGGACAGGGGAATGAAAAACTGTTTTTT. The encoded protein is CASKPGQGNEKLFF.

This clone has more than one count but fewer than ten. The V and J genes are TRBV5-3 and TRBJ2-1; 12 bases are a match to TRBD2. TRBV5-3 is given ORF status, its function remaining uncertain. This CDR3 contains 16 residues. V lost 2 bases and J lost 2; bases outside the gene matches: 2. Here the CDR3 DNA reads TGTGCCAGAAGCTTAAGACTAGCGGGGGCCTACAATGAGCAGTTCTTC. Encoded protein: CARSLRLAGAYNEQFF.

The gene calls are TRBV4-1 and TRBJ2-7, with 10 bases matching TRBD2. Germline V gene sequence: CDR1 MGHRA, CDR2 YSYEKL. The CDR3 sequence is 17 residues long. V lost 0 bases to trimming and J lost 4 bases; unmatched junction nucleotides: 9. CDR3 sequence reads: CASSQDSTSGVSYEQYF. The CDR3 bases are TGCGCCAGCAGCCAAGATAGTACTAGCGGGGTTTCGTACGAGCAGTACTTC.

In this sample, this clone turned up a few times. The gene calls are TRBV5-4 and TRBJ2-1, with a weak D call TRBD1 (6 bases). Trimming took off 4 bases at V and 11 bases at J, with 13 bases between the two ends. The germline V gene has CDR1 SGHNT and CDR2 YYREEE (reference sequence). The CDR3 length is 12 residues. The CDR3 DNA follows: TGTGCCAGCAGCCGGGACACGTCCCAGCAGTTCTTC. Residues: CASSRDTSQQFF.

This clone was counted between two and nine times. This chain joins TRBV11-2 and TRBJ1-2, with D unresolved. Trimming took 2 bases from V and 1 from J, leaving 17 bases between them. The germline V gene has CDR1 SGHAT and CDR2 FQNNGV. This CDR3 region has 17 residues. CDR3 loop: CASSLLPGLAFNYGYTF. In nucleotides, the CDR3 is TGTGCCAGCAGCTTACTTCCAGGCCTGGCTTTTAACTATGGCTACACCTTC.